These T cell receptor beta chains were read from a single sample in a study of vaccination effects on CD4 cells after COVID-19. Produced via immunoSEQ multiplex PCR; TCRdb's table is partial and in-frame only. The table records 40,000 to 50,000 clones, roughly 70% of them present only once. Their antigens remain unidentified. Sequencing used CD4+ T cells from PBMCs cultured with a peptide pool, obtained before COVID-19 vaccination. These receptors came from a human donor who had a prior SARS-CoV-2 infection. Both conserved end residues are part of each CDR3. Each record gives: D gene, V gene, clone size, J gene, CDR3 protein, CDR3 DNA. D genes are given only for firm matches. Clone size is given for some rows only: seen once, a few or many times, or a class if the clone is expanded.

>TRBD2|TRBV30|.|TRBJ2-7
CAWSGAKGGGGEQYF
TGTGCCTGGAGTGGGGCAAAAGGCGGGGGGGGAGAGCAGTACTTC
>.|TRBV18|.|TRBJ2-7
CASSPGTPSSYEQYF
TGTGCCAGCTCGCCCGGGACTCCAAGCTCCTACGAGCAGTACTTC
>.|TRBV6-5|.|TRBJ2-7
CASMYGTGSVEQYF
TGTGCCAGCATGTATGGGACGGGCTCGGTCGAGCAGTACTTC
>TRBD1|TRBV24-1|.|TRBJ1-6
CATRRDRGQTNSSLSSYNSPLHF
TGTGCCACCAGAAGGGACAGGGGCCAAACTAATTCCTCTTTGAGCTCCTATAATTCACCCCTCCACTTT
>.|TRBV10-3|.|TRBJ2-7
CAISEGRSYEQYF
TGTGCCATCAGTGAGGGGCGTTCCTACGAGCAGTACTTC
>TRBD1|TRBV2|.|TRBJ1-3
CASGQGAALGNTIYF
TGTGCCAGCGGACAGGGGGCCGCTCTCGGAAACACCATATATTTT
>TRBD1|TRBV2|.|TRBJ2-7
CASNGDRGYEQYF
TGTGCCAGCAACGGGGACAGGGGTTACGAGCAGTACTTC
>.|TRBV11-2|once|TRBJ1-6
CASRSRRDNSPLHF
TGTGCCAGCAGATCCAGGAGGGATAATTCACCCCTCCACTTT
>TRBD2|TRBV11-2|.|TRBJ2-3
CASSSPTGLAVLRQYF
TGTGCCAGCAGCTCCCCCACCGGACTAGCCGTCCTCCGTCAGTATTTT
>TRBD1|TRBV4-2|few|TRBJ2-7
CASSQSGQGFHEQYF
TGTGCCAGCAGCCAATCGGGACAGGGGTTCCACGAGCAGTACTTC
>TRBD2|TRBV5-1|once|TRBJ2-7
CASSPHLLAGLSYEQYF
TGCGCCAGCAGCCCGCACCTACTAGCGGGGTTATCCTACGAGCAGTACTTC
>TRBD1|TRBV6-5|.|TRBJ2-5
CASTPTGGLYETQYF
TGTGCCAGCACCCCCACAGGGGGCCTTTATGAGACCCAGTACTTC
>.|TRBV19|once|TRBJ2-7
CASSISDTAYEQYF
TGTGCCAGTAGTATCTCGGACACGGCATACGAGCAGTACTTC
>TRBD1|TRBV6-2/TRBV6-3|.|TRBJ1-1
CASSYNRQGQMNTEAFF
TGTGCCAGCAGTTACAATCGACAGGGACAAATGAACACTGAAGCTTTCTTT
>TRBD2|TRBV7-9|.|TRBJ2-3
CASSLGTSADTQYF
TGTGCCAGCAGCCTTGGGACTAGCGCAGATACGCAGTATTTT
>TRBD2|TRBV15|once|TRBJ2-5
CATSRGAGAGQETQYF
TGTGCCACCAGCAGAGGAGCGGGGGCCGGGCAAGAGACCCAGTACTTC
>TRBD1|TRBV10-3|.|TRBJ2-3
CAISGRDRGTDTQYF
TGTGCCATCAGTGGACGGGACAGGGGAACGGATACGCAGTATTTT
>TRBD2|TRBV5-1|once|TRBJ2-3
CASRKAGGVDEDTQYF
TGCGCCAGCAGGAAAGCGGGAGGGGTCGATGAAGATACGCAGTATTTT
>.|TRBV30|few|TRBJ2-1
CAWSVQGEQFF
TGTGCCTGGAGTGTACAGGGAGAGCAGTTCTTC
>TRBD1|TRBV7-6|.|TRBJ2-2
CARSTRDRAVVGELFF
TGTGCCCGAAGTACAAGGGACAGGGCCGTTGTTGGGGAGCTGTTTTTT
>.|TRBV6-5|.|TRBJ2-2
CASREGANTGELFF
TGTGCCAGCCGCGAGGGGGCGAACACCGGGGAGCTGTTTTTT
>.|TRBV4-3|.|TRBJ2-1
CASSHSSSYNEQFF
TGCGCCAGCTCACACTCGAGCTCCTACAATGAGCAGTTCTTC
>TRBD2|TRBV9|.|TRBJ2-5
CASSLAGTSGRASETQYF
TGTGCCAGCAGCCTGGCGGGGACTAGCGGGAGGGCGAGTGAGACCCAGTACTTC
>TRBD1|TRBV30|.|TRBJ1-2
CAWSHQDRDIYGYTF
TGTGCCTGGAGTCACCAAGACAGGGACATCTATGGCTACACCTTC
>.|TRBV5-1|.|TRBJ2-6
CATQTIPTGANVLTF
TGCGCCACCCAGACCATCCCGACTGGGGCCAACGTCCTGACTTTC
>TRBD1|TRBV5-4|few|TRBJ1-1
CASSPSLQGRATEAFF
TGTGCCAGCAGCCCCTCGCTACAGGGGAGGGCCACTGAAGCTTTCTTT
>TRBD2|TRBV7-2|.|TRBJ2-2
CASSPAGTSGSYGELFF
TGTGCCAGCAGCCCGGCCGGGACTAGCGGGAGTTACGGGGAGCTGTTTTTT
>TRBD1|TRBV19|.|TRBJ1-2
CASSIIQGAMGYTF
TGTGCCAGTAGTATAATCCAGGGGGCAATGGGCTACACCTTC
>TRBD2|TRBV24-1|.|TRBJ2-5
CATSAGGVETQYF
TGTGCCACCAGTGCGGGAGGCGTCGAGACCCAGTACTTC